The sequence of this T cell receptor beta chain was determined in a study of T-cell memory formation after mild COVID-19. Findings of the study overall: The appearance of some responding clones in pre-infection memory suggested that cross-reactive memory joined. The study found balanced CD4/CD8 in clones contracting day 15 to 85 and a CD4+ lean in later expanders.

TCRdb called the 5' RACE reads again in MiXCR, with one record for every CDR3 protein. In the table there are some 150,000 distinct CDR3 sequences, about 5.5% of which are singletons. Germline loops: CDR1 DFQATT, CDR2 SNEGSKA (reference sequence). Trimming took 6 bases from V and 0 from J; bases not matched to a gene: 0. This CDR3 contains 12 residues. This clonotype was found many times. Its antigen is currently unknown. This sequence originates from an adult woman who had mild COVID-19 (a few samples of this study predate the infection). Cell type and time point are not known. Material for sequencing was PBMCs or a T cell subset sorted from them (not recorded which). The chain carries TRBV20-1 and TRBJ2-7; 9 nucleotides align to TRBD1. CDR3 DNA sequence: TGCAGTGCGGGACAGGGCTCCTACGAGCAGTACTTC. Residues: CSAGQGSYEQYF.